The TCR beta chain under discussion was sequenced for a study of identical twins. The CDR3 sequence is 14 residues long. Germline V gives CDR1 LGHNA, CDR2 YNFKEQ. Trimming pared 0 bases from V and 4 bases from J, leaving 7 bases between. Study conclusions and caveats: Out-of-frame alpha sequences common to twins were enriched for low generation probability. Fewer insertions marked abundant cord blood beta clonotypes; young adult naive trended weakly, memory not at all.

This clonotype was detected a few times. Its antigen is still unknown. Unique molecular identifiers were present on cDNA, and template switching added a universal primer site. In TCRdb, the 5' RACE reads were re-called with MiXCR into one record per CDR3 protein. The data hold about 920,000 distinct CDR3 sequences, with approximately 13% observed a single time. In addition, the sample was reused for a study of yellow fever vaccine responses in identical twins.

The sequencing sample was made of PBMCs. The rearrangement joins TRBV4-2 to TRBJ1-5; D gene uncertain. The clonotype was recovered from a woman between 18 and 29 years old in good health. The CDR3 DNA reads as TGTGCCAGCAGCCAAGAGTCGGAAAATCAGCCCCAGCATTTT. Translating it yields CASSQESENQPQHF.